The 24 T cell receptor beta chains presented below share a single source sample, sequenced in a study of blood T cell repertoires in COVID-19. Using immunoSEQ multiplex PCR, the repertoire was profiled, and TCRdb retains in-frame clones only, with some absent. Here the sample spans 95,000 to 110,000 clones, about four fifths being singletons. Sequenced: peripheral blood. These receptors came from an elderly woman with active or convalescent COVID-19.

The chain combines TRBV5-4 with TRBJ2-5; D gene ambiguous. Germline CDR1 and CDR2: SGHNT and YYREEE (reference sequence). The CDR3 has 13 amino acids. Trimming left V 0 bases short and J 0 bases short, with 3 bases between. The DNA for the CDR3 is TGTGCCAGCAGCTTGGCAGACCAAGAGACCCAGTACTTC. Translation gives CASSLADQETQYF.

J is TRBJ1-4 and V is TRBV19; 12 bases fit TRBD1. J gave up 5 bases and V 6 bases, and 4 bases lay outside the gene matches. This CDR3 region has 15 residues. Germline-derived CDR1 and CDR2 are LNHDA and SQIVND (reference sequence). CDR3 sequence reads: CASRGQGAGNEKLFF. The CDR3 bases are TGTGCCAGTAGGGGACAGGGGGCCGGAAATGAAAAACTGTTTTTT.

This clone was counted a single time. The chain joins TRBV24-1 to TRBJ2-1, with 9 bases identical to TRBD1. Trimming took 4 bases from V and 9 from J; bases not matched to a gene: 9. This CDR3 comprises 15 residues. CDR1 is KGHDR, CDR2 SFDVKD, per germline. Here the CDR3 reads CATSDPNRGRAEQFF. In nucleotides, the CDR3 is TGTGCCACCAGTGACCCGAACAGGGGGCGGGCTGAGCAGTTCTTC.

This clone occurred many times. The chain uses TRBV15 and TRBJ1-2, with D unresolved. This CDR3 comprises 14 residues. CDR1 is LNHNV, CDR2 YYDKDF, per germline (reference sequence). Trimming removed 1 base from V and 5 bases from J, with 11 bases in between. CDR3 DNA sequence: TGTGCCACCAGCAGAGCCGGGATTGTTTATGGCTACACCTTC. It translates to CATSRAGIVYGYTF.

The chain employs TRBV7-5 and TRBJ1-5. TRBV7-5 is a pseudogene. The CDR3 length is 15 residues. The CDR3 here is CARSLRVKRDQPQHF. CDR3 sequence (DNA): TGTGCCAGAAGCTTACGGGTTAAGCGCGATCAGCCCCAGCATTTT.

The chain couples TRBV9 to TRBJ1-4; D gene ambiguous. The germline V gene encodes CDR1 SGDLS and CDR2 YYNGEE. Deletions cut 2 bases from V and 5 bases from J, with 10 bases between. CDR3 length equals 14 residues. CDR3 DNA sequence: TGTGCCAGCAGCGTGATGGGAGAAAATGAAAAACTGTTTTTT. It translates to CASSVMGENEKLFF. Filled out from reference TRBV9 and TRBJ1-4, the complete variable domain reads DSGVTQTPKHLITATGQRVTLRCSPRSGDLSVYWYQQSLDQGLQFLIQYYNGEERAKGNILERFSAQQFPDLHSELNLSSLELGDSALYFCASSVMGENEKLFFGSGTQLSVL.

The chain employs TRBV5-1 and TRBJ1-2; D is possibly TRBD1 (5 bases). There are 14 residues in the CDR3. Germline loops: CDR1 SGHRS, CDR2 YFSETQ. V gave up 4 bases and J gave up 3 bases, with 13 bases separating them. CDR3 in DNA: TGCGCCAGCAGCCCCGGGGGGAGTGACTATGGCTACACCTTC. The encoded protein is CASSPGGSDYGYTF. Supplemented by reference TRBV5-1 and TRBJ1-2, the full variable domain reads KAGVTQTPRYLIKTRGQQVTLSCSPISGHRSVSWYQQTPGQGLQFLFEYFSETQRNKGNFPGRFSGRQFSNSRSEMNVSTLELGDSALYLCASSPGGSDYGYTFGSGTRLTVV.

The chain combines TRBV2 with TRBJ2-7; D gene ambiguous. The V and J ends lost 6 bases and 0 bases respectively, with 9 bases between them. The CDR3 extends over 13 amino acids. Germline lookup yields CDR1 SNHLY and CDR2 FYNNEI. CDR3 amino acids: CASRLPSSYEQYF. As DNA, the CDR3 is TGTGCCAGCAGACTTCCGAGCTCCTACGAGCAGTACTTC.

The rearrangement joins TRBV19 to TRBJ2-3; 11 bases align to TRBD2. This CDR3 has 15 amino acids. Germline lookup yields CDR1 LNHDA and CDR2 SQIVND (reference sequence). After removal of 3 bases from V and 4 bases from J, the junction contained 3 bases not matched to a gene. CDR3 in DNA: TGTGCCAGTAGTATTACACTAGCGGGAGCAGATACGCAGTATTTT. This sequence encodes CASSITLAGADTQYF. Using reference TRBV19 and TRBJ2-3 for the parts outside the CDR3, the full variable domain is DGGITQSPKYLFRKEGQNVTLSCEQNLNHDAMYWYRQDPGQGLRLIYYSQIVNDFQKGDIAEGYSVSREKKESFPLTVTSAQKNPTAFYLCASSITLAGADTQYFGPGTRLTVL.

The CDR3 sequence: CSVGLTSYRSYEQYF. The DNA of the CDR3 is TGCAGCGTTGGGCTTACTAGCTATAGGTCCTACGAGCAGTACTTC. J is TRBJ2-7 and V is TRBV29-1; possibly TRBD2 for D (6 bases). The V gene lost 4 bases and the J gene lost 1 base, with 17 bases spanning the gap. The CDR3 length is 15 residues. From germline, CDR1 is SQVTM and CDR2 ANQGSEA.

The J gene is TRBJ2-2, the V gene TRBV6-4; D possibly corresponds to TRBD1 (6 bases). The CDR3 has 16 residues. The V end lost 4 bases, the J end lost 6 bases, and 18 bases lay between the germline ends. Germline-derived CDR1 and CDR2 are MRHNA and SNTAGT. CDR3 sequence (DNA): TGTGCCAGCAGTGTAGGGGGAACTTCGATCCCCGGGGAGCTGTTTTTT. It encodes CASSVGGTSIPGELFF.

The J gene is TRBJ2-7, the V gene TRBV28, with 7 bases matching TRBD1. The CDR3 contains 14 residues. Germline CDR1 and CDR2: MDHEN and SYDVKM. The V gene end was trimmed by 5 bases and the J gene end by 2 bases; junction bases not matched to a gene: 6. The CDR3 loop is CASSPGTVAYEQYF. The DNA for the CDR3 is TGTGCCAGCAGTCCTGGGACAGTTGCCTACGAGCAGTACTTC.

The chain recombines TRBV30 with TRBJ1-1; 11 nucleotides match TRBD1. V lost 3 bases, J lost 5 bases, and 11 bases stayed unmatched. Germline V gives CDR1 GTSNPN, CDR2 SVGIG (reference sequence). There are 16 residues in the CDR3. The CDR3 sequence: CAWSPLGQGVRTEAFF. The DNA of the CDR3 is TGTGCCTGGAGCCCCTTGGGACAGGGGGTACGGACTGAAGCTTTCTTT.

V gene TRBV5-4 combines with J gene TRBJ2-5, with 7 positions matching TRBD2. This CDR3 comprises 15 residues. The junction had 7 bases not matched to a gene; V was cut back by 0 bases and J by 5 bases. Per germline, CDR1 SGHNT and CDR2 YYREEE (reference sequence). CDR3 sequence reads: CASSLDAGVTETQYF. CDR3 coding DNA: TGTGCCAGCAGCTTGGATGCGGGAGTAACGGAGACCCAGTACTTC.

J is TRBJ1-6 and V is TRBV19; 8 bases agree with TRBD1. V lost 3 bases to trimming and J lost 10 bases; unmatched junction nucleotides: 8. The germline gives CDR1 LNHDA, CDR2 SQIVND (reference sequence). The length of the CDR3 is 15 residues. CDR3 residues: CASSIGDRRTSPLHF. CDR3 DNA: TGTGCCAGTAGTATCGGGGACAGGAGGACCTCACCCCTCCACTTT. The full variable domain, in which reference TRBV19 and TRBJ1-6 provide the parts outside the CDR3, is DGGITQSPKYLFRKEGQNVTLSCEQNLNHDAMYWYRQDPGQGLRLIYYSQIVNDFQKGDIAEGYSVSREKKESFPLTVTSAQKNPTAFYLCASSIGDRRTSPLHFGNGTRLTVT.

This chain links TRBV21-1 with TRBJ1-5; the table's D gene call, TRBD1, was not cross checked with the DNA. TRBV21-1 is classified as a pseudogene. The length of the CDR3 is 14 residues. The CDR3 protein is CASSETGSNQPQHF. For the CDR3, the DNA is TGTGCCAGCAGCGAAACAGGCAGCAATCAGCCCCAGCATTTT.

The rearrangement uses TRBV5-4 and TRBJ1-6; 9 bases match TRBD1. This CDR3 spans 14 amino acids. CDR1 is SGHNT and CDR2 is YYREEE in the germline V gene (reference sequence). The V gene end was trimmed by 4 bases and the J gene end by 7 bases; junction bases not matched to a gene: 3. The CDR3 protein is CASSAGQGNSPLHF. The CDR3 DNA reads as TGTGCCAGCAGCGCGGGACAGGGAAATTCACCCCTCCACTTT.

V is TRBV6-2 or TRBV6-3 and J is TRBJ1-5; possible D gene TRBD1, 6 bases. The CDR3 spans 18 residues. V lost 6 bases to trimming and J lost 5 bases, with 26 bases between them. Per germline, CDR1 MNHEY and CDR2 SVGEGT. CDR3: CASSPRLRGGLIDQPQHF. The CDR3 coding sequence is TGTGCCAGCAGCCCCCGTCTAAGGGGGGGGCTCATCGATCAGCCCCAGCATTTT.

J is TRBJ2-1 and V is TRBV2, with a possible D match to TRBD2 (7 bases). V lost 8 bases and J lost 4, with 21 bases in between. This CDR3 is built from 16 residues. Germline CDR1 and CDR2: SNHLY and FYNNEI. CDR3 bases: TGTGCCAGCGGGGGCCGGGGGGAAGAGGGGTACAATGAGCAGTTCTTC. This sequence encodes CASGGRGEEGYNEQFF.

V gene TRBV11-2 combines with J gene TRBJ1-3; no clear D. This CDR3 comprises 13 residues. The germline V gene has CDR1 SGHAT and CDR2 FQNNGV. The V and J ends lost 5 bases and 5 bases respectively, with 10 bases between them. This CDR3 is CASSRLQRNTIYF. In DNA, the CDR3 is TGTGCCAGCAGCCGACTCCAGAGAAACACCATATATTTT.

The rearrangement uses TRBV2 and TRBJ1-1; tentative D call: TRBD1 (5 bases). V dropped 6 bases and J dropped 4 bases, with 9 bases sitting between them. The CDR3 consists of 12 residues. Germline-derived CDR1 and CDR2 are SNHLY and FYNNEI. Here the CDR3 DNA reads TGTGCCAGCAGGGGGGGTCCCACTGAAGCTTTCTTT. Protein sequence: CASRGGPTEAFF.

This sequence joins TRBV27 and TRBJ1-6, with D perhaps matching TRBD1 (6 bases). Germline V gives CDR1 MNHEY, CDR2 SMNVEV (reference sequence). V gave up 3 bases and J gave up 7 bases, with 31 bases separating them. The CDR3 covers 21 residues. CDR3 sequence: CASSFYGGNRQSERRNSPLHF. CDR3 bases: TGTGCCAGCAGTTTCTATGGGGGCAATCGACAGTCAGAACGTCGGAATTCACCCCTCCACTTT.

The V and J genes are TRBV2 and TRBJ1-1; the D is unclear. Trimming took off 8 bases at V and 7 bases at J, with 17 bases between the two ends. Germline CDR1 and CDR2: SNHLY and FYNNEI. The CDR3 runs to 13 residues. In DNA form, the CDR3 reads TGTGCCAGCCGGGTACAGACCGAGGGTGAAGCTTTCTTT. It yields the protein CASRVQTEGEAFF.

The chain combines TRBV5-1 with TRBJ2-1; D might be TRBD1 (6 bases). The CDR3 loop spans 15 amino acids. Per the germline V gene, CDR1 is SGHRS and CDR2 is YFSETQ. The ends were cut back, 3 bases at V and 5 bases at J, with 15 bases in the middle. The CDR3 here is CASSSIGGNNNEQFF. CDR3 bases: TGCGCCAGCAGCTCAATAGGGGGTAATAACAATGAGCAGTTCTTC.